A selection of T cell receptor beta chains follows, all from one sample in a study of CD8 T cells in ankylosing spondylitis. TCRdb re-derived calls from the 5' RACE reads in MiXCR, one entry per CDR3 protein. The sample lists 250,000 to 400,000 distinct CDR3 sequences, about 9.9% occurring once. Sequencing was performed on blood, either unsorted or a sorted T cell fraction (not recorded which). All receptors derive from a female donor with ankylosing spondylitis or in good health (not recorded which). The CDR3 runs from the conserved cysteine through the conserved F or W. A D gene is named only where the DNA matches it firmly. For some rows the clone size is stated as once, few or many, or as a class when expanded; others skip it.

size	D	J	V	CDR3	DNA
-	TRBD2	TRBJ2-2	TRBV5-4	CASSGLAGGLNTGELFF	TGTGCCAGCAGCGGACTAGCGGGGGGCCTGAACACCGGGGAGCTGTTTTTT
many	-	TRBJ2-2	TRBV20-1	CSAREQVERPTGELFF	TGCAGTGCTAGAGAGCAAGTGGAGCGACCCACCGGGGAGCTGTTTTTT
many	-	TRBJ1-2	TRBV28	CASILFSGTSDGYTF	TGTGCCAGCATTCTTTTCTCGGGGACATCCGATGGCTACACCTTC
many	-	TRBJ1-1	TRBV28	CASSLGMEGSPLHMNTEAFF	TGTGCCAGCAGTTTAGGGATGGAGGGCTCGCCCTTACATATGAACACTGAAGCTTTCTTT
-	-	TRBJ2-1	TRBV15	CATSRDQWRDENEQFF	TGTGCCACCAGCAGAGATCAGTGGCGGGATGAGAATGAGCAGTTCTTC
-	-	TRBJ1-4	TRBV5-1	CASSLQSATNEKLFF	TGCGCCAGCAGCCTACAGTCTGCAACTAATGAAAAACTGTTTTTT
many	TRBD1	TRBJ2-3	TRBV4-3	CASSQEPGQGADTQYF	TGCGCCAGCAGCCAAGAACCAGGACAGGGGGCAGATACGCAGTATTTT
few	-	TRBJ2-7	TRBV6-1	CASSEASRGYEQYF	TGTGCCAGCAGTGAAGCGTCTCGGGGCTACGAGCAGTACTTC
many	TRBD2	TRBJ2-7	TRBV5-1	CASSLGLAVYEQYF	TGCGCCAGCAGCTTGGGACTAGCGGTTTACGAGCAGTACTTC
few	-	TRBJ2-7	TRBV20-1	CSARRDTSSYEQYF	TGCAGTGCTAGACGGGACACCTCCTCCTACGAGCAGTACTTC
few	TRBD2	TRBJ2-7	TRBV27	CASSLSTGTTHIF	TGTGCCAGCAGTTTATCCACCGGGACTACTCATATCTTC
many	TRBD2	TRBJ2-1	TRBV12-3/TRBV12-4	CASIIGTIHNEQFF	TGTGCCAGCATTATCGGGACTATTCACAATGAGCAGTTCTTC
-	-	TRBJ2-1	TRBV25-1	CASSDRPNEQFF	TGTGCCAGCAGTGACAGGCCCAATGAGCAGTTCTTC
-	TRBD1	TRBJ1-1	TRBV7-9	CASSLPDRGNTEAFF	TGTGCCAGCAGCTTACCAGACAGGGGAAATACTGAAGCTTTCTTT
-	TRBD2	TRBJ2-3	TRBV11-2	CASTPPPFLAGDTQYF	TGTGCCAGCACCCCGCCCCCCTTTCTAGCGGGAGATACGCAGTATTTT
many	-	TRBJ2-7	TRBV28	CASTTSYEQYF	TGTGCCAGCACCACGTCCTACGAGCAGTACTTC
many	TRBD1	TRBJ1-4	TRBV20-1	CSAAWDRAATNEKLFF	TGCAGTGCCGCATGGGACAGGGCCGCAACTAATGAAAAACTGTTTTTT
few	TRBD1	TRBJ1-1	TRBV20-1	CSALQGASDTEAFF	TGCAGTGCTTTACAGGGGGCCTCGGACACTGAAGCTTTCTTT
few	-	TRBJ2-3	TRBV18	CASSPRTGWTDTQYF	TGTGCCAGCTCACCACGAACAGGGTGGACAGATACGCAGTATTTT
many	TRBD1	TRBJ1-1	TRBV20-1	CSAPVTGTGNTEAFF	TGCAGTGCTCCTGTAACCGGGACAGGAAACACTGAAGCTTTCTTT
few	TRBD2	TRBJ2-1	TRBV3-1	CASSQELFGLAGNYNEQFF	TGTGCCAGCAGCCAAGAATTGTTTGGACTAGCGGGAAACTACAATGAGCAGTTCTTC
many	-	TRBJ2-7	TRBV20-1	CSARGIQGTVYEQYF	TGCAGTGCTAGAGGTATACAGGGAACTGTCTACGAGCAGTACTTC
many	-	TRBJ1-2	TRBV25-1	CASSPGKYGYTF	TGTGCCAGCAGTCCAGGGAAGTATGGCTACACCTTC
-	-	TRBJ2-7	TRBV3-1	CASSPGTAGEQYF	TGTGCCAGCAGCCCCGGGACGGCGGGCGAGCAGTACTTC
few	-	TRBJ2-3	TRBV5-5	CASSLGAGRETSDTQYF	TGTGCCAGCAGCTTGGGTGCGGGCAGGGAGACTTCAGATACGCAGTATTTT
few	-	TRBJ1-6	TRBV15	CATSRVAGSSYNSPLHF	TGTGCCACCAGCAGAGTGGCAGGGAGCTCCTATAATTCACCCCTCCACTTT
many	-	TRBJ2-7	TRBV7-8	CASSLILVGEQYF	TGTGCCAGCAGCTTAATTCTCGTCGGCGAGCAGTACTTC
-	-	TRBJ2-1	TRBV3-1	CATSPLIRTGYNEQFF	TGTGCCACCTCCCCATTGATCCGGACCGGCTACAATGAGCAGTTCTTC
many	-	TRBJ1-2	TRBV12-3/TRBV12-4	CASSKSYGYTF	TGTGCCAGCTCAAAAAGCTATGGCTACACCTTC
-	-	TRBJ2-6	TRBV19	CASNIGSGANVLTF	TGTGCCAGTAACATCGGGTCTGGGGCCAACGTCCTGACTTTC
few	-	TRBJ1-6	TRBV5-1	CASSTLGPGYTSPLHF	TGCGCCAGCAGCACCCTGGGTCCAGGGTACACTTCACCCCTCCACTTT
-	TRBD1	TRBJ1-1	TRBV7-8	CASSLVHRGGEAFF	TGTGCCAGCAGCTTAGTTCACAGGGGGGGTGAAGCTTTCTTT
many	-	TRBJ1-1	TRBV20-1	CSARPGVLNTEAFF	TGCAGTGCTAGGCCAGGGGTATTGAACACTGAAGCTTTCTTT
many	-	TRBJ2-1	TRBV7-6	CASSLGQTRAYNEQFF	TGTGCCAGCAGCCTGGGCCAGACGCGGGCCTACAATGAGCAGTTCTTC
many	TRBD2	TRBJ2-1	TRBV5-1	CASSLGLAGVNEQFF	TGCGCCAGCAGCTTGGGACTAGCGGGAGTGAATGAGCAGTTCTTC
-	-	TRBJ1-6	TRBV3-1	CASTSEGRSSPLHF	TGTGCCAGCACCTCCGAAGGGAGGAGTTCACCCCTCCACTTT
few	-	TRBJ2-6	TRBV7-9	CASTGTTRLATF	TGTGCCAGTACCGGGACAACCCGTCTGGCGACTTTC
many	TRBD1	TRBJ2-3	TRBV10-3	CAIRDGDRDFTDTQYF	TGTGCCATCAGGGACGGGGACAGGGATTTTACAGATACGCAGTATTTT
many	TRBD1	TRBJ2-3	TRBV5-5	CASSPWTGGQDTQYF	TGTGCCAGCAGTCCTTGGACAGGGGGTCAAGATACGCAGTATTTT
many	-	TRBJ1-3	TRBV7-2	CASSLALAGSGNTIYF	TGTGCCAGCAGCTTAGCACTAGCGGGGTCTGGAAACACCATATATTTT
-	-	TRBJ1-1	TRBV20-1	CSAAVLGAFF	TGCAGTGCTGCCGTTCTGGGCGCTTTCTTT